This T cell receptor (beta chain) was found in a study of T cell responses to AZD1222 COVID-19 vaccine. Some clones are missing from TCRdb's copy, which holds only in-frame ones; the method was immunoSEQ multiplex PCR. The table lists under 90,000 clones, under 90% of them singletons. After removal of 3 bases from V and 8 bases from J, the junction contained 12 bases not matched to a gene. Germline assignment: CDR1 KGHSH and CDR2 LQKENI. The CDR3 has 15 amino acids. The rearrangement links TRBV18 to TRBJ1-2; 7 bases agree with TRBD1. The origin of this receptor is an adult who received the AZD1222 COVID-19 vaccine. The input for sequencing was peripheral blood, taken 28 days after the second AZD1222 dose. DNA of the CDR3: TGTGCCAGCTCACCCTATCCCGGGACAGAGGGAGGCTACACCTTC. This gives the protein CASSPYPGTEGGYTF.